A single sample is the source of the 23 T cell receptor beta chains below, sequenced in a study of cytomegalovirus exposure and HLA in healthy donors. Researchers ran the PCR with 60 Vbeta and 13 Jbeta primers. The table came from immunoSEQ multiplex PCR; TCRdb's copy has only in-frame clones and leaves some out. This sample has about 150,000 clones, with roughly 78% found just once. Sequencing was performed on PBMCs. The receptors derive from a man aged 25-45 years in good health.

This clone appeared once. The V and J genes are TRBV7-2 and TRBJ2-7, with a tentative D call TRBD2 (6 bases). Germline V gene lookup returns CDR1 SGHTA and CDR2 FQGNSA. This CDR3 has 14 amino acids. Trimming stripped 7 bases from V and 5 bases from J, with 18 bases between. The CDR3 DNA follows: TGTGCCAGCACCCCCGGCGCGGGACCCCACGAGCAGTACTTC. This encodes CASTPGAGPHEQYF.

This clone showed up just once. This chain joins TRBV5-1 and TRBJ2-5, with 8 bases that match TRBD2. The CDR3 totals 16 residues. Germline V lookup: CDR1 SGHRS, CDR2 YFSETQ. Trimming removed 0 bases from V and 4 bases from J; junction bases left unmatched: 8. In DNA, the CDR3 is TGCGCCAGCAGCTTGGCCATACTAGCGGACCTAGAGACCCAGTACTTC. It yields the protein CASSLAILADLETQYF.

The chain uses TRBV7-9 and TRBJ2-1, with 7 positions matching TRBD2. Germline-derived CDR1 and CDR2 are SEHNR and FQNEAQ (reference sequence). The J segment lost 8 bases and the V segment lost 3 bases, leaving 7 bases of the junction unmatched. The CDR3 extends over 14 amino acids. DNA of the CDR3: TGTGCCAGCAGCTTGGGACTATCCCCCCATGAGCAGTTCTTC. As protein: CASSLGLSPHEQFF.

J is TRBJ2-7 and V is TRBV19; 10 nucleotides line up with TRBD2. Germline trimming cut 6 bases from V and 3 bases from J; bases unmatched to any gene: 8. This CDR3 is 15 amino acids long. The germline gives CDR1 LNHDA, CDR2 SQIVND (reference sequence). In DNA form, the CDR3 reads TGTGCCAGTAGCGCCCTAGCGGGAGTGGTCTACGAGCAGTACTTC. Its translation: CASSALAGVVYEQYF.

The genes are TRBV5-1 and TRBJ2-1; a weak D match, TRBD1 (5 bases). Germline CDR1 reads SGHRS; CDR2 reads YFSETQ. The V end was cut by 4 bases, the J end by 2 bases, with 16 bases between. CDR3 length: 16 amino acids. The CDR3, as DNA: TGCGCCAGCAGCCCCGACAGCATATCTGCCTACAATGAGCAGTTCTTC. Translation gives CASSPDSISAYNEQFF.

The genes are TRBV18 and TRBJ2-1; D not resolved. Trimming shortened V by 1 base and J by 10 bases, and 8 bases separated the two germline ends. CDR3 length: 12 amino acids. Germline assignment: CDR1 KGHSH and CDR2 LQKENI. CDR3 nucleotides: TGTGCCAGCTCACCACGGTTGAGAGAGCAGTTCTTC. Residues: CASSPRLREQFF.

This clone was found once. V usage is TRBV16 and J usage is TRBJ1-2; TRBD1 might be the D (6 bases). V was trimmed by 0 bases and J by 3 bases, leaving 8 bases between them. This CDR3 is 14 amino acids long. Looked up from germline, CDR1 is KGHSY and CDR2 is FQNENV. CDR3 bases: TGTGCCAGCAGCCAATCACAGGGAGACTATGGCTACACCTTC. Its protein product is CASSQSQGDYGYTF.

This rearrangement joins TRBV18 to TRBJ1-4; 8 bases map to TRBD1. V lost 4 bases, J lost 1 base, and 5 bases stayed unmatched. CDR3 length equals 16 residues. The germline V gene has CDR1 KGHSH and CDR2 LQKENI. The CDR3 coding sequence is TGTGCCAGCTCACTCGGACAGGGTAGAACTAATGAAAAACTGTTTTTT. Translated, it gives CASSLGQGRTNEKLFF.

The chain joins TRBV30 to TRBJ1-3; tentative D call: TRBD1 (5 bases). The CDR3 loop spans 14 amino acids. Germline V gene data show CDR1 as GTSNPN and CDR2 as SVGIG (reference sequence). V shed 3 bases and J shed 0 bases, with 9 bases lying between them. CDR3: CAWSAGHSGNTIYF. The CDR3 DNA reads as TGTGCCTGGAGCGCAGGGCACTCTGGAAACACCATATATTTT.

V and J are TRBV10-1 and TRBJ2-7; 7 nucleotides match TRBD1. Germline lookup yields CDR1 WNHNN and CDR2 SYGVQD (reference sequence). V trimming: 4 bases; J trimming: 3 bases; junction bases outside the gene matches: 9. This CDR3 contains 15 residues. CDR3 loop: CASSATDRPDYEQYF. In DNA form, the CDR3 reads TGCGCCAGCAGTGCAACGGACAGGCCTGACTACGAGCAGTACTTC.

The V call is TRBV7-8, the J call TRBJ2-7; the match to TRBD2 covers 13 bases. The CDR3 runs 16 residues. Trimming cost V 3 bases and J 4 bases; bases outside gene matches: 6. CDR1 is SGHVS and CDR2 is FQNEAQ in the germline V gene. This CDR3 is CASSFPGLAGPYEQYF. The CDR3 DNA sequence: TGTGCCAGCAGCTTTCCGGGACTAGCGGGACCGTACGAGCAGTACTTC. Full variable domain (rest looked up from reference TRBV7-8 and TRBJ2-7): GAGVSQSPRYKVAKRGQDVALRCDPISGHVSLFWYQQALGQGPEFLTYFQNEAQLDKSGLPSDRFFAERPEGSVSTLKIQRTQQEDSAVYLCASSFPGLAGPYEQYFGPGTRLTVT.

The V gene is TRBV28, the J gene TRBJ2-6, with D maybe TRBD2 (5 bases). The CDR3 spans 16 residues. Germline V gene lookup returns CDR1 MDHEN and CDR2 SYDVKM. Trimming took 4 bases from V and 3 from J, leaving 13 bases between them. Written as DNA, the CDR3 is TGTGCCAGCAGTTCTCTCGGGGATGATGGGGCCAACGTCCTGACTTTC. Translating gives CASSSLGDDGANVLTF.

In this sample, this clone turned up a few times. The chain employs TRBV7-3 and TRBJ2-3, with TRBD2 matching 9 bases. Per germline, CDR1 SGHTA and CDR2 FQGTGA. The CDR3 length is 13 residues. With V trimmed by 3 bases and J by 6 bases, 1 base remained unmatched. CDR3 sequence reads: CASSFAGGDTQYF. In nucleotides, the CDR3 is TGTGCCAGCAGCTTTGCGGGGGGGGATACGCAGTATTTT.

This chain connects TRBV2 to TRBJ2-2, with 11 bases matching TRBD2. The CDR3 has 15 residues. Germline V gives CDR1 SNHLY, CDR2 FYNNEI. V dropped 6 bases and J dropped 4; count of bases not matched to a gene: 4. The DNA of the CDR3 is TGTGCCAGCAGCCTCGGGACTAGCGGCACCGGGGAGCTGTTTTTT. Encoded protein: CASSLGTSGTGELFF.

This clone has just a few counts. The gene calls are TRBV5-4 and TRBJ2-5, with 8 bases aligning to TRBD2. CDR1 is SGHNT and CDR2 is YYREEE in the germline V gene (reference sequence). CDR3 length: 14 amino acids. V gave up 4 bases and J gave up 5 bases; unmatched junction bases: 7. The DNA of the CDR3 is TGTGCCAGCAGCCCTCGGGGGGGGCTTGAGACCCAGTACTTC. It specifies CASSPRGGLETQYF. Full variable domain (rest looked up from reference TRBV5-4 and TRBJ2-5): ETGVTQSPTHLIKTRGQQVTLRCSSQSGHNTVSWYQQALGQGPQFIFQYYREEENGRGNFPPRFSGLQFPNYSSELNVNALELDDSALYLCASSPRGGLETQYFGPGTRLLVL.

The chain has TRBV13 and TRBJ2-5, with 7 nucleotides matching TRBD1. V lost 5 bases, J lost 11 bases, and 11 bases stayed unmatched. The CDR3 sequence is 13 residues long. Per the germline V gene, CDR1 is PRHDT and CDR2 is FYEKMQ (reference sequence). The CDR3 DNA sequence: TGTGCCAGCAGCAAAGGGACAGTGGGAGAGCAGTACTTC. It is translated as CASSKGTVGEQYF.

The V gene is TRBV7-3, the J gene TRBJ1-1; 10 nucleotides line up with TRBD1. Per the germline V gene, CDR1 is SGHTA and CDR2 is FQGTGA. The CDR3 loop spans 13 amino acids. Unmatched junction bases numbered 7, after V lost 5 bases and J lost 10 bases. DNA of the CDR3: TGTGCCAGCAGCCTGACAGGGGGCTCGGGAGCTTTCTTT. Amino acids: CASSLTGGSGAFF.

The chain joins TRBV18 to TRBJ2-2, with 13 bases fitting TRBD2. The CDR3 sequence is 19 residues long. J gave up 8 bases and V 3 bases, and 15 bases lay outside the gene matches. CDR1 is KGHSH, CDR2 LQKENI, per germline. DNA of the CDR3: TGTGCCAGCTCACCTTCCCCTCGAAGGACTAGCGGGAGTCCTGGGGAGCTGTTTTTT. The encoded protein is CASSPSPRRTSGSPGELFF.

The chain couples TRBV7-9 to TRBJ2-5; D is unclear. V was clipped by 5 bases and J by 2 bases, with 15 bases between them. The CDR3 has 15 residues. The germline gives CDR1 SEHNR, CDR2 FQNEAQ (reference sequence). CDR3 residues: CASSIRGGGQETQYF. CDR3 sequence (DNA): TGTGCCAGCAGCATAAGAGGTGGCGGACAAGAGACCCAGTACTTC.

The J gene is TRBJ1-2, the V gene TRBV9; D is perhaps TRBD1 (5 bases). Germline V lookup: CDR1 SGDLS, CDR2 YYNGEE. Trimming took 2 bases from V and 4 from J, leaving 15 bases between them. This CDR3 is 15 amino acids long. The CDR3 bases are TGTGCCAGCAGCGTGCGGGGGGACCCCTCCTATGGCTACACCTTC. The encoded protein is CASSVRGDPSYGYTF.

This clone was observed once. This sequence joins TRBV7-9 and TRBJ2-7; 7 nucleotides match TRBD1. CDR3 length: 14 amino acids. Losses at the gene ends were 3 bases for V and 0 bases for J; bases not matched to a gene: 2. Germline lookup yields CDR1 SEHNR and CDR2 FQNEAQ (reference sequence). The CDR3 spells CASSLAGGSYEQYF. As DNA, the CDR3 is TGTGCCAGCAGCTTGGCAGGGGGCTCCTACGAGCAGTACTTC.

In regard to this clone: Other nucleotide sequences in the sample specify the same CDR3. CDR3 coding DNA: TGTGCCAGCAGCCCGGGGTCCTACAATGAGCAGTTCTTC. As protein: CASSPGSYNEQFF. The V call is TRBV7-3, the J call TRBJ2-1; TRBD2 is a possible D gene (5 bases). The CDR3 runs 13 residues. Germline lookup yields CDR1 SGHTA and CDR2 FQGTGA. The V and J ends lost 5 bases and 1 base respectively, with 6 bases between them.

The chain uses TRBV28 and TRBJ2-7; no clear D gene. The CDR3 runs 14 residues. With 2 bases removed from V and 3 bases from J, the gap between germline ends came to 11 bases. CDR1 and CDR2 from the germline V gene are MDHEN and SYDVKM. The CDR3 DNA reads TGTGCCAGCAGTTTACCGGCGACTGACTACGAGCAGTACTTC. This translates into CASSLPATDYEQYF.